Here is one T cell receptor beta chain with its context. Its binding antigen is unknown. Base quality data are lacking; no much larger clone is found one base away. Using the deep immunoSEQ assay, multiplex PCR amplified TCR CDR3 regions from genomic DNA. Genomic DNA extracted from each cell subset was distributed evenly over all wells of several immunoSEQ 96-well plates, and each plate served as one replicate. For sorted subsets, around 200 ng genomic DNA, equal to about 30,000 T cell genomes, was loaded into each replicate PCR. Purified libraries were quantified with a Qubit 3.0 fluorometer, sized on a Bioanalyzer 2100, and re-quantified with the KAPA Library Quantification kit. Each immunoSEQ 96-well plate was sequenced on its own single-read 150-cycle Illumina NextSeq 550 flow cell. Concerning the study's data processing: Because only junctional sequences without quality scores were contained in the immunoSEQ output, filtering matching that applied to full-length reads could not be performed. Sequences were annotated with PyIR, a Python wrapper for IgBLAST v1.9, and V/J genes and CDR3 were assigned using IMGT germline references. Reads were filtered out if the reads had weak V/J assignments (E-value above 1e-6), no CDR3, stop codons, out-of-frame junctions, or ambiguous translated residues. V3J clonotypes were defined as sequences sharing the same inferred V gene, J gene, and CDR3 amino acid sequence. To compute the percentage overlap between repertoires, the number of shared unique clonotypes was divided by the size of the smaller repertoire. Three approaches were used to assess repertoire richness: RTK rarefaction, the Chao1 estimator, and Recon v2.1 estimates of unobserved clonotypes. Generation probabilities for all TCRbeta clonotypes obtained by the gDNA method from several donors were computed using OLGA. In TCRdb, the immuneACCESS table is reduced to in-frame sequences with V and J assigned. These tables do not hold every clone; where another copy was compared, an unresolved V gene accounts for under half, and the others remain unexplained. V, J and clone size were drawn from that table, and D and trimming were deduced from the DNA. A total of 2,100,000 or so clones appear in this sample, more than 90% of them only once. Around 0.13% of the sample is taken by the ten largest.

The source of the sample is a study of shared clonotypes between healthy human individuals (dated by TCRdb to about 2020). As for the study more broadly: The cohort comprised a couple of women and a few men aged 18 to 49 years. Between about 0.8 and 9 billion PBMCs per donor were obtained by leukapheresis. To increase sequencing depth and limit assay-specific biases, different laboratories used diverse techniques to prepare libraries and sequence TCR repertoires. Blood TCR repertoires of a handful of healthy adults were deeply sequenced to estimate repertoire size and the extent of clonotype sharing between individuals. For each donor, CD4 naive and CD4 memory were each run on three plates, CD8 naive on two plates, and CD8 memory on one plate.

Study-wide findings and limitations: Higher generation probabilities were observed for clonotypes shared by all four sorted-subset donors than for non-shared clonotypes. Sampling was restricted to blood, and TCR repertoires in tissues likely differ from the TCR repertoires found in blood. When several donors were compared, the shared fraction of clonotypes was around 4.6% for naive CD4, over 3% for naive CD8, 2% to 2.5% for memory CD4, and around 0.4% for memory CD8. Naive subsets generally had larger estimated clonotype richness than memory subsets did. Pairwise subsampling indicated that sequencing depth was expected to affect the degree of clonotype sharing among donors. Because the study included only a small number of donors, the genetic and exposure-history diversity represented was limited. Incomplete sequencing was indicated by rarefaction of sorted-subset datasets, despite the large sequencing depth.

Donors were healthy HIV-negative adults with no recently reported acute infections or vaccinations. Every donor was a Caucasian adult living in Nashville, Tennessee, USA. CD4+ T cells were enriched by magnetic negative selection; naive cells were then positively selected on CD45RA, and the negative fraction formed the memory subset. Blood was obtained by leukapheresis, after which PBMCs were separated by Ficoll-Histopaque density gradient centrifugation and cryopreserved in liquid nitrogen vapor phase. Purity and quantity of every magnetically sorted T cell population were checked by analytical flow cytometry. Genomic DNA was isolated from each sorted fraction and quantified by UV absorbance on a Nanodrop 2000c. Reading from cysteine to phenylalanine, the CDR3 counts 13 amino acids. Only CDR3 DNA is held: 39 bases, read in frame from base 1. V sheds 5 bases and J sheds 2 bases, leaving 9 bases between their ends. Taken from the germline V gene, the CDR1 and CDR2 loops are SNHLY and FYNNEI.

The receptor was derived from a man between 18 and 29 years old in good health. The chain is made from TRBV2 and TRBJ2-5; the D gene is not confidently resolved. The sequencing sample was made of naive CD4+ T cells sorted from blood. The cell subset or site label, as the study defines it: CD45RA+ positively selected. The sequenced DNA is TGTGCCAGCAGTCGTAACAATCAAGAGACCCAGTACTTC. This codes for CASSRNNQETQYF.